The 15 T cell receptor beta chains below were found in one sample sequenced in a study of blood T cell repertoires in COVID-19. Measured with immunoSEQ multiplex PCR; TCRdb has only the in-frame clones, and not every one. The sample has about 250,000 clones, around 90% seen once. Sample: PBMCs or T cells enriched from blood (not recorded which). These receptors originate from a woman younger than 45 with acute COVID-19.

This chain links TRBV28 with TRBJ1-2; 7 bases fit TRBD1. The CDR3 sequence is 17 residues long. J lost 3 bases, V lost 6 bases, and 16 bases had no gene match. Looked up from germline, CDR1 is MDHEN and CDR2 is SYDVKM. This CDR3 reads CASSTWGEGAAYYGYTF. CDR3 coding DNA: TGTGCCAGCAGCACCTGGGGAGAGGGGGCGGCCTACTATGGCTACACCTTC.

The rearrangement uses TRBV19 and TRBJ1-2, with 10 positions matching TRBD1. V was clipped by 5 bases and J by 7 bases; unmatched bases: 7. The CDR3 extends over 14 amino acids. Germline CDR1 reads LNHDA; CDR2 reads SQIVND (reference sequence). DNA for the CDR3: TGTGCCAGTAGTGTCGACAGGGGGCTTAGTGGCTACACCTTC. Translating it yields CASSVDRGLSGYTF.

The V gene is TRBV4-2, the J gene TRBJ1-2; perhaps TRBD1 as D (5 bases). From germline, CDR1 is LGHNA and CDR2 YNFKEQ. The CDR3 spans 15 residues. Trimming left V 0 bases short and J 0 bases short, with 8 bases between. The CDR3 spells CASSQERGANYGYTF. In DNA form, the CDR3 reads TGTGCCAGCAGCCAAGAGCGGGGCGCTAACTATGGCTACACCTTC.

The chain combines TRBV10-2 with TRBJ1-1; 8 bases map to TRBD1. CDR1 and CDR2 from the germline V gene are WSHSY and SAAADI. The CDR3 has 14 residues. With 6 bases clipped from V and 3 bases from J, the junction kept 6 bases outside the gene matches. The CDR3 sequence is CASRQDRGDTEAFF. The CDR3 bases are TGCGCCAGCAGACAAGACAGGGGCGACACTGAAGCTTTCTTT.

This clone has only a few counts. The chain carries TRBV19 and TRBJ1-4, with unresolved D. Germline V gene sequence: CDR1 LNHDA, CDR2 SQIVND (reference sequence). V lost 1 base to trimming and J lost 3 bases, with 12 bases between them. This CDR3 has 16 residues. This CDR3 reads CASSIGPGSANEKLFF. The DNA of the CDR3 is TGTGCCAGTAGTATAGGCCCCGGGTCGGCTAATGAAAAACTGTTTTTT.

This chain connects TRBV6-1 to TRBJ1-2; D uncertain. The CDR3 is 13 amino acids. CDR1 is MNHNS and CDR2 is SASEGT in the germline V gene. The ends were cut back, 3 bases at V and 2 bases at J, with 7 bases in the middle. The CDR3 spells CASSDTMNYGYTF. The CDR3 DNA is TGTGCCAGCAGTGATACAATGAACTATGGCTACACCTTC.

This clone was seen only a few times. The rearrangement joins TRBV7-2 to TRBJ1-6; unclear D gene. Germline CDR1 reads SGHTA; CDR2 reads FQGNSA. The length of the CDR3 is 15 residues. Trimming cost V 1 base and J 10 bases, with 14 bases left between them. Here the CDR3 DNA reads TGTGCCAGCAGCTTAGTAAGGGAGTCGAACTCACCCCTCCACTTT. It translates to CASSLVRESNSPLHF.

The rearrangement joins TRBV5-6 to TRBJ1-3, with TRBD1 identical over 7 bases. Germline values: CDR1 SGHDT, CDR2 YYEEEE. The length of the CDR3 is 15 residues. The ends lost 0 bases at V and 2 bases at J; junction bases unmatched: 2. CDR3 DNA sequence: TGTGCCAGCAGCTTGGCCGGGACAGCTGGAAACACCATATATTTT. Translated, it gives CASSLAGTAGNTIYF.

The chain carries TRBV6-5 and TRBJ1-6; no reliable D call. This CDR3 region has 13 residues. The V gene lost 4 bases and the J gene lost 4 bases, with 5 bases spanning the gap. CDR1 is MNHEY and CDR2 is SVGAGI in the germline V gene. The CDR3 nucleotides are TGTGCCAGCAGTTTCGTTTATAATTCACCCCTCCACTTT. It is translated as CASSFVYNSPLHF.

This chain joins TRBV4-1 and TRBJ1-2; D ambiguous. Looked up from germline, CDR1 is MGHRA and CDR2 is YSYEKL. This CDR3 is 17 amino acids long. V lost 3 bases and J 4 bases, leaving 21 bases between the germline ends. CDR3 in amino acids: CASSQEERSGILYGYTF. CDR3 sequence (DNA): TGCGCCAGCAGCCAGGAAGAAAGGTCGGGTATCCTCTATGGCTACACCTTC.

The chain recombines TRBV13 with TRBJ2-5, with D possibly matching TRBD1 (6 bases). With 6 bases removed from V and 6 bases from J, the gap between germline ends came to 23 bases. Per germline, CDR1 PRHDT and CDR2 FYEKMQ (reference sequence). This CDR3 has 16 amino acids. The DNA of the CDR3 is TGTGCCAGCAGAAGCTTCGGGGACATCCCAAGTAAGACCCAGTACTTC. It codes for CASRSFGDIPSKTQYF.

The rearrangement uses TRBV7-9 and TRBJ1-1; tentatively, D is TRBD1 (6 bases). V was pared by 4 bases and J by 3 bases, with 12 bases between. Germline V gene data show CDR1 as SEHNR and CDR2 as FQNEAQ (reference sequence). The CDR3 has 14 residues. CDR3 coding DNA: TGTGCCAGCAGCTCACAGGGTATGTACACTGAAGCTTTCTTT. Its protein is CASSSQGMYTEAFF.

This rearrangement joins TRBV5-1 to TRBJ1-6; unclear D gene. Germline-derived CDR1 and CDR2 are SGHRS and YFSETQ. This CDR3 spans 14 amino acids. Trimming removed 0 bases at V and 10 bases at J, with 11 bases between. The CDR3 reads CASSLDRSGSPLHF. For the CDR3, the DNA is TGCGCCAGCAGCTTGGACAGATCAGGATCACCCCTCCACTTT. The full variable domain, rest sourced from reference TRBV5-1 and TRBJ1-6, is KAGVTQTPRYLIKTRGQQVTLSCSPISGHRSVSWYQQTPGQGLQFLFEYFSETQRNKGNFPGRFSGRQFSNSRSEMNVSTLELGDSALYLCASSLDRSGSPLHFGNGTRLTVT.

The chain employs TRBV5-1 and TRBJ2-7; 9 bases match TRBD1. The CDR3 totals 14 residues. Unmatched junction bases numbered 5, after V lost 5 bases and J lost 2 bases. Germline V gives CDR1 SGHRS, CDR2 YFSETQ. In DNA, the CDR3 is TGCGCCAGCAGTTCCGGGACAGGGACCTACGAGCAGTACTTC. It encodes CASSSGTGTYEQYF.

The V and J genes are TRBV27 and TRBJ1-2; D ambiguous. This CDR3 contains 15 residues. Germline V CDR1 and CDR2: MNHEY, SMNVEV (reference sequence). V dropped 5 bases and J dropped 4 bases, with 17 bases sitting between them. CDR3 DNA sequence: TGTGCCAGCAGTAGCGGACGGGCAGGTTCCTATGGCTACACCTTC. Translated, it gives CASSSGRAGSYGYTF.